The clone carrying this TCR beta chain was observed a handful of times. Its specificity is unknown. The TCR beta cDNA libraries carried unique molecular identifiers. It was from about 0.98 to 11 million T cells that approximately 500,000 cDNA molecules came. TCRdb reprocessed the PCR reads via MiXCR and lists one record per CDR3 protein. The sample holds approximately 440,000 distinct CDR3 sequences; roughly 45% are singletons and the top ten take 9% to 13%. Trimming stripped 1 base from V and 3 bases from J, with 16 bases between. The CDR3 extends over 16 amino acids. This sample was taken from a study of post-analysis software for immune sequencing data. Study-wide background: Included among the disease courses, which were recorded for the cohort, were relapsing-remitting, secondary progressive and progressive-relapsing multiple sclerosis. Study observations and caveats: Compared with controls, patients had more of roughly 5 TRBV segments, including TRBV5-6, TRBV5-1 and TRBV20-1. Same-batch samples co-clustered strongly by F measure. Relative to controls, patients with multiple sclerosis showed significantly lower normalized Chao1 diversity.

The rearrangement uses TRBV6-7 and TRBJ2-7; unclear D gene. TRBV6-7 is labeled an ORF, and its function is uncertain. Sequencing was performed on blood. The TCR originated in a girl aged 10-17 years with multiple sclerosis. The CDR3 DNA follows: TGTGCCAGCAGTTACTGCGGACGTGACCTTAGCTACGAGCAGTACTTC. Translation gives CASSYCGRDLSYEQYF.